The subject of this entry is one T cell receptor beta chain. Its antigen is not identified. The CDR3 runs to 17 residues. Germline CDR1 KGHDR, CDR2 SFDVKD. With 4 bases clipped from V and 6 bases from J, the junction kept 14 bases outside the gene matches. A 5'RACE reaction primed in the constant segment made cDNA libraries of TCR alpha and TCR beta, and these carried sample barcodes and UMIs. In TCRdb, the 5' RACE reads were re-called with MiXCR into one record per CDR3 protein. Seen here are approximately 400,000 distinct CDR3 sequences, approximately 24% observed once, and the top ten hold roughly 9.7%. The sample originates from a study of T-cell memory formation after mild COVID-19. Study-wide points: Contracting clones from day 15 to 85 showed balanced CD4/CD8; later expanders favored CD4+.

The origin of this receptor is an adult woman who had mild COVID-19 (a few samples of this study predate the infection). Cell type and time point are not known. Sequences were obtained from PBMCs or a T cell subset sorted from them (not recorded which). The V and J genes are TRBV24-1 and TRBJ2-1; TRBD2 matches 7 bases. DNA of the CDR3: TGTGCCACCAGTGACCCTATAGCGGGCTCCTGGCGCAATGAGCAGTTCTTC. Its translation: CATSDPIAGSWRNEQFF.